Reported below is one T cell receptor beta chain. Its target is unknown. These data come from a study of blood T cells in healthy people across ages. Trimming removed 2 bases at V and 6 bases at J, with 8 bases between. The CDR3 sequence is 12 residues long. Germline-derived CDR1 and CDR2 are LGHDT and YNNKEL (reference sequence). Broader study findings: Naive T cell percentage by flow cytometry tracked strongly with beta diversity.

Through a sample-barcoded 5' primer and a J-beta primer mix, a second PCR was run for roughly 6 to 11 cycles. Each TCR beta cDNA got a 12-nucleotide random molecular identifier. One entry per CDR3 protein results from TCRdb running MiXCR on the 5' RACE reads. The sample carries 1,500,000 or so distinct CDR3 sequences, around 40% recorded once. Per sample, a minimum of 7 million PBMCs were isolated. The sequence was obtained from a woman aged 18-35 years in good health. The source material was blood. The J gene is TRBJ2-7, the V gene TRBV3-1; no clear D gene. This chain's CDR3 is CASSQSSGEQYF. The CDR3 coding sequence is TGTGCCAGCAGCCAATCCTCAGGCGAGCAGTACTTC.